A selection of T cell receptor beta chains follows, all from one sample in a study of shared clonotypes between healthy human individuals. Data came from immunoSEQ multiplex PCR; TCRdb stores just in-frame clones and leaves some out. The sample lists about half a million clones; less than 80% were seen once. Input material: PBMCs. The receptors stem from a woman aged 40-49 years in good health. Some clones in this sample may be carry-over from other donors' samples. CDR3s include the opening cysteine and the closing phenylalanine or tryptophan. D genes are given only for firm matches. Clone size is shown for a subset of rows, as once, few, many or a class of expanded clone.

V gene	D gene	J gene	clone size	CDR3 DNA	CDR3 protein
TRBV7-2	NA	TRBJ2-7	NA	TGTGCCAGCAGCGTTAGCGGAAACTCCTACGAGCAGTACTTC	CASSVSGNSYEQYF
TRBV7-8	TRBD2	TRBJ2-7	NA	TGTGCCAGCAGCTTAGTCGCGGGAGGGTCCTACGAGCAGTACTTC	CASSLVAGGSYEQYF
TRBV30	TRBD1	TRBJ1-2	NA	TGTGCCTGGAGTCGAACCGGGACAGGGCAACTTTATGGCTACACCTTC	CAWSRTGTGQLYGYTF
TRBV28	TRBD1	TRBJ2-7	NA	TGTGCCAGCAGTTTAAGTCTTGGACAGGGGCCCCTCGAGCAGTACTTC	CASSLSLGQGPLEQYF
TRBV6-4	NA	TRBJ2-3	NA	TGTGCCAGCAGTGACGGGGGTGTAGATACGCAGTATTTT	CASSDGGVDTQYF
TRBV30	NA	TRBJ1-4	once	TGTGCCTGGGCGCCCCGAGGAGCGGCGCGAAAACTGTTTTTT	CAWAPRGAARKLFF
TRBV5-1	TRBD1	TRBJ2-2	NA	TGCGCCAGCAGCCATAGGGGGCTGACAGGGTCCACCGGGGAGCTGTTTTTT	CASSHRGLTGSTGELFF
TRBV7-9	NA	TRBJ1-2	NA	TGTGCCAGCAGCGCTAACAGGGATGGTGGCTACACCTTC	CASSANRDGGYTF
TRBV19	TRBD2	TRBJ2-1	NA	TGTGCCAGTAGTATAAGGGGACTAGCGGAAAGAGACAATGAGCAGTTCTTC	CASSIRGLAERDNEQFF
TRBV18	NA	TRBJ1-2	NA	TGTGCCAGCTCACCTCCGGTAGGCAGGGGCCAAAACTATGGCTACACCTTC	CASSPPVGRGQNYGYTF
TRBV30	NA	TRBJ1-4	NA	TGTGCCTGGAGTCGGCAGGGAAGTGAAAAACTGTTTTTT	CAWSRQGSEKLFF
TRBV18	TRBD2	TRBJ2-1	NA	TGTGCCAGCTCACCACCGTGGCGGGAGGTGTACAATGAGCAGTTCTTC	CASSPPWREVYNEQFF
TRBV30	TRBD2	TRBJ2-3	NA	TGTGCCTGGACTAGCGGGGTCACAGATACGCAGTATTTT	CAWTSGVTDTQYF
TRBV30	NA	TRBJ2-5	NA	TGTGCCTGGAGCCGCGGTAGCGGACAAGAGACCCAGTACTTC	CAWSRGSGQETQYF
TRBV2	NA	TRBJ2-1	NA	TGTGCCAGCAGCCGCCCACCCGGTCCGGAGTTCTTC	CASSRPPGPEFF
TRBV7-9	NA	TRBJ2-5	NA	TGTGCCAGCAGCTTAAATCTAGGCCAAGAGACCCAGTACTTC	CASSLNLGQETQYF
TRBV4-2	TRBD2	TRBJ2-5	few	TGTGCCAGCAGCCAAAAATTCGGATGGTCAGTAGCGGGAGTAGTGGTAGAGCAGTACTTC	CASSQKFGWSVAGVVVEQYF
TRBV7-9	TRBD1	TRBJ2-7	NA	TGTGCCAGCAGCTTAGCGGGGACAGAAGCCTACGAGCAGTACTTC	CASSLAGTEAYEQYF
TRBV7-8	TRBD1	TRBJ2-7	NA	TGTGCCAGCAGCCCTGAGACAGGGGTCGCCTACGAGCAGTACTTC	CASSPETGVAYEQYF
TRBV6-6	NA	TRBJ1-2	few	TGTGCCAGCAGACCCCCCGGGGAGAAGAGTGGCTACACCTTC	CASRPPGEKSGYTF
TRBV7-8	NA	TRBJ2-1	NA	TGTGCCAGCAGCCAAATAGAAGGACTACCTTACAATGAGCAGTTCTTC	CASSQIEGLPYNEQFF
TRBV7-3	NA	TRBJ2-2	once	TGTGCCAGCAGCTTAACCCTGGCCGGGGAGCTGTTTTTT	CASSLTLAGELFF
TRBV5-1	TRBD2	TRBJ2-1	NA	TGCGCCAGCAGCTTGGAAGGGACTAGCGGGCACAATGAGCAGTTCTTC	CASSLEGTSGHNEQFF
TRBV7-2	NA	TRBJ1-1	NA	TGTGCCAGCAGCTCATCGACAGGAGACACTGAAGCTTTCTTT	CASSSSTGDTEAFF
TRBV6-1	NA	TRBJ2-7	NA	TGTGCCAGCAGTGAATACGTAGTCTACGAGCAGTACTTC	CASSEYVVYEQYF
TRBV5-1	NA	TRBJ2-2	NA	TGCGCCAGCACCCCCGGGACCCCGGGCACCGGGGAGCTGTTTTTT	CASTPGTPGTGELFF
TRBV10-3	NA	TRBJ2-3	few	TGTGCCACCGTGGGGGCCACAGATACGCAGTATTTT	CATVGATDTQYF
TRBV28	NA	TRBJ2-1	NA	TGTGCCAGCATTCTACAGGGTGGGAATGAGCAGTTCTTC	CASILQGGNEQFF